The clone carrying this T cell receptor beta chain was seen a few times. The antigen is unknown. This specimen belongs to a study of response to subunit inactivated influenza vaccine. The study, taken as a whole, reports: The authors offered the suggestion that each seasonal influenza vaccination recruits few new T cells.

CDR3 length: 15 amino acids. Germline V gene lookup returns CDR1 DFQATT and CDR2 SNEGSKA (reference sequence). Trimming at V came to 3 bases and at J to 3 bases, leaving 6 bases not matched to a gene. A single record per CDR3 protein comes from TCRdb applying MiXCR to the RT-PCR reads. The sample has about half a million distinct CDR3 sequences; around 9.9% are singletons. V is TRBV20-1 and J is TRBJ2-3; 10 positions agree with TRBD2. Sequences were derived from PBMCs from blood, sampled roughly 6 weeks after vaccination. This sequence originates from a man aged 50-60 years who received an inactivated influenza vaccine. The CDR3 nucleotides read TGCAGTGCTAGTCGGACTAGCGGACATACAGATACGCAGTATTTT. Its translation is CSASRTSGHTDTQYF.